The rows below give T cell receptor beta chains drawn from one sample of a study of CD8 T cells in ankylosing spondylitis. TCRdb reprocessed the 5' RACE reads via MiXCR and lists one record per CDR3 protein. The sample lists more than 400,000 distinct CDR3 sequences; roughly 5.2% were seen once. The sample comprised blood, either unsorted or a sorted T cell fraction (not recorded which). These receptors were taken from a male donor with ankylosing spondylitis. CDR3s include the opening cysteine and the closing phenylalanine or tryptophan. The D gene is left open where the match is weak. A row's size may be missing; if present it is once, few, many or a size class.

clone_size d_call j_call v_call cdr3_aa cdr3_nt
many TRBD2 TRBJ2-2 TRBV29-1 CSVEDRRGAGELFF TGCAGCGTTGAAGATCGTCGGGGGGCCGGGGAGCTGTTTTTT
many TRBD2 TRBJ2-7 TRBV5-1 CATQPGLESYEQYF TGCGCCACCCAACCGGGACTAGAGTCCTACGAGCAGTACTTC
many . TRBJ1-2 TRBV7-9 CASSFNRRGGYGYTF TGTGCCAGCAGCTTTAACAGGAGGGGGGGCTATGGCTACACCTTC
many TRBD1 TRBJ1-1 TRBV29-1 CSVEGAGGVGAFF TGCAGCGTTGAAGGCGCAGGGGGGGTTGGAGCTTTCTTT
many TRBD1 TRBJ2-3 TRBV5-1 CASRAGGDTQYF TGCGCCAGCCGGGCAGGGGGAGATACGCAGTATTTT
many . TRBJ1-1 TRBV27 CASSLSGRSTEAFF TGTGCCAGCAGTTTATCTGGCAGAAGCACTGAAGCTTTCTTT
many . TRBJ1-4 TRBV6-1 CASMGQQILNEKLFF TGTGCCAGCATGGGCCAGCAGATCTTGAATGAAAAACTGTTTTTT
many TRBD1 TRBJ2-5 TRBV7-3 CASSAGQGETQYF TGTGCCAGCAGCGCGGGACAGGGGGAGACCCAGTACTTC
many TRBD2 TRBJ2-7 TRBV5-1 CASSLRRGAGTSGYEQYF TGCGCCAGCAGCTTGCGGAGGGGGGCAGGGACTAGCGGCTACGAGCAGTACTTC
many TRBD1 TRBJ2-1 TRBV20-1 CSASRDRGLFEQFF TGCAGTGCTAGCCGGGACAGGGGACTTTTTGAGCAGTTCTTC
many . TRBJ2-5 TRBV18 CASSPLAPSPRTQETQYF TGTGCCAGCTCACCATTAGCCCCTTCGCCTCGGACCCAAGAGACCCAGTACTTC
. TRBD2 TRBJ2-1 TRBV28 CASSSNGKREEGGGFF TGTGCCAGCAGTTCGAACGGCAAGCGGGAGGAAGGGGGCGGGTTCTTC
few . TRBJ2-2 TRBV20-1 CSASGGGTNTGELFF TGCAGTGCTAGTGGCGGAGGGACGAACACCGGGGAGCTGTTTTTT
many . TRBJ2-7 TRBV27 CASRTVEYEQYF TGTGCCAGCAGGACAGTGGAGTACGAGCAGTACTTC
many . TRBJ2-1 TRBV5-1 CASSHPHLYNEQFF TGCGCCAGCAGCCACCCACACCTCTACAATGAGCAGTTCTTC
many . TRBJ1-4 TRBV6-1 CASSPRASNEKLFF TGTGCCAGCAGTCCCCGGGCCTCTAATGAAAAACTGTTTTTT
many TRBD1 TRBJ1-2 TRBV5-1 CASSLDGQGQVGYGYTF TGCGCCAGCAGCTTGGATGGACAGGGGCAGGTGGGCTATGGCTACACCTTC
many . TRBJ2-7 TRBV6-6 CASEDTAGYEQYF TGTGCCAGCGAGGACACCGCGGGCTACGAGCAGTACTTC
few . TRBJ2-6 TRBV5-1 CASSLDGGTGANVLTF TGCGCCAGCAGCTTGGACGGGGGCACCGGGGCCAACGTCCTGACTTTC
. TRBD1 TRBJ2-7 TRBV28 CATRTGGTRYEQYF TGTGCCACCCGGACAGGGGGGACCCGCTACGAGCAGTACTTC
. TRBD2 TRBJ2-1 TRBV6-5 CASSSLTSGSRYNEQFF TGTGCCAGCAGTTCGCTGACTAGCGGGAGCCGGTACAATGAGCAGTTCTTC
many . TRBJ1-5 TRBV6-6 CASSYRVNQPQHF TGTGCCAGCAGCTACAGGGTCAATCAGCCCCAGCATTTT
. TRBD2 TRBJ2-1 TRBV2 CASSELAGVVNEQFF TGTGCCAGCAGTGAACTAGCGGGAGTCGTGAATGAGCAGTTCTTC
. . TRBJ2-1 TRBV20-1 CSARDDGAGSYNEQFF TGCAGTGCTAGAGATGATGGGGCCGGTTCCTACAATGAGCAGTTCTTC
many . TRBJ2-1 TRBV29-1 CSVASSDRYNEQFF TGCAGCGTAGCGTCTAGCGACAGGTACAATGAGCAGTTCTTC
many TRBD1 TRBJ1-6 TRBV6-2/TRBV6-3 CASSLRRQGSSPLHF TGTGCCAGCAGTCTGCGGCGACAGGGATCGTCACCCCTCCACTTT
many . TRBJ1-1 TRBV20-1 CSASRIRVENTEAFF TGCAGTGCTAGTCGAATCCGGGTAGAAAACACTGAAGCTTTCTTT
many . TRBJ2-1 TRBV25-1 CASSDRGNNEQFF TGTGCCAGCAGTGACCGGGGAAACAATGAGCAGTTCTTC
many TRBD1 TRBJ2-3 TRBV20-1 CSANPATGESDTQYF TGCAGTGCTAATCCCGCGACAGGGGAATCAGATACGCAGTATTTT
many . TRBJ1-1 TRBV11-1 CASSRDRLNTEAFF TGTGCCAGCAGCAGAGACAGACTAAACACTGAAGCTTTCTTT
many . TRBJ2-1 TRBV29-1 CSVPPFWGNEQFF TGCAGCGTCCCCCCGTTTTGGGGTAATGAGCAGTTCTTC
many . TRBJ2-3 TRBV20-1 CSAGDLYTQYF TGCAGTGCAGGGGACCTATATACGCAGTATTTT
many TRBD1 TRBJ1-1 TRBV5-1 CASSEDRGPNTEAFF TGCGCCAGCAGCGAGGACAGGGGACCGAACACTGAAGCTTTCTTT
many . TRBJ1-5 TRBV4-3 CASSQDLGAKSNQPQHF TGCGCCAGCAGCCAAGACCTGGGGGCCAAAAGCAATCAGCCCCAGCATTTT
many TRBD2 TRBJ2-1 TRBV5-1 CASTTSGYNEQFF TGCGCCAGCACCACTAGCGGCTACAATGAGCAGTTCTTC
many . TRBJ2-2 TRBV5-1 CASGAIPNTGELFF TGCGCCAGCGGGGCGATTCCGAACACCGGGGAGCTGTTTTTT
many TRBD1 TRBJ1-2 TRBV5-1 CASSLAGTGFGYTF TGCGCCAGCAGCCTGGCCGGGACAGGGTTTGGCTACACCTTC
many TRBD1 TRBJ1-2 TRBV20-1 CSALLSGTGDYGYTF TGCAGTGCTCTCCTAAGTGGGACAGGGGATTATGGCTACACCTTC
many . TRBJ1-2 TRBV5-6 CASMSGYYGYTF TGTGCCAGCATGTCAGGGTACTATGGCTACACCTTC
many . TRBJ1-1 TRBV5-4 CASSLSGLGGQGTEAFF TGTGCCAGCAGCTTGTCGGGGCTAGGGGGGCAAGGCACTGAAGCTTTCTTT